A selection of T cell receptor beta chains follows, all from one sample in a study of blood T cells in healthy people across ages. Each CDR3 protein is one row after TCRdb ran MiXCR on the 5' RACE reads. The sample holds some 790,000 distinct CDR3 sequences, 29% seen once. Material for sequencing was blood. The receptors stem from a woman aged 80 or over in good health. Each CDR3 is given with its conserved first and last residue. A D gene is named only where the DNA matches it firmly. Clone size, where shown, is once, few, many, or a class for clones that have expanded.

clone size: -
V gene: TRBV20-1
J gene: TRBJ2-3
D gene: TRBD2
CDR3 DNA: TGCAGTGCTCCTAGACTAGCGGGGGGGGCCTCTAGCACAGATACGCAGTATTTT
CDR3 protein: CSAPRLAGGASSTDTQYF

clone size: -
V gene: TRBV24-1
J gene: TRBJ1-1
D gene: -
CDR3 DNA: TGTGCCACCAGTGACAGTTACAGAAACACTGAAGCTTTCTTT
CDR3 protein: CATSDSYRNTEAFF

clone size: many
V gene: TRBV25-1
J gene: TRBJ1-4
D gene: -
CDR3 DNA: TGTGCCAGCAGTGTGGGCCCGGGTGAAAAACTGTTTTTT
CDR3 protein: CASSVGPGEKLFF

clone size: -
V gene: TRBV12-3/TRBV12-4
J gene: TRBJ1-1
D gene: -
CDR3 DNA: TGTGCCAGCAGTTTTGCAGACATGAACACTGAAGCTTTCTTT
CDR3 protein: CASSFADMNTEAFF

clone size: -
V gene: TRBV24-1
J gene: TRBJ2-3
D gene: -
CDR3 DNA: TGTGCCACCAGTGATATCAGGGCAGATACGCAGTATTTT
CDR3 protein: CATSDIRADTQYF

clone size: -
V gene: TRBV28
J gene: TRBJ1-2
D gene: TRBD1
CDR3 DNA: TGTGCCAGCAAGGGAACAGGGGGGGTCTCCTCTGGCTACACCTTC
CDR3 protein: CASKGTGGVSSGYTF

clone size: -
V gene: TRBV19
J gene: TRBJ2-4
D gene: -
CDR3 DNA: TGTGCCAGTAGATCCCACGGGGACGGAGCCAAAAACATTCAGTACTTC
CDR3 protein: CASRSHGDGAKNIQYF

clone size: many
V gene: TRBV27
J gene: TRBJ2-5
D gene: -
CDR3 DNA: TGTGCCAGCAGAACCGGGACGACAGAGACCCAGTACTTC
CDR3 protein: CASRTGTTETQYF

clone size: few
V gene: TRBV20-1
J gene: TRBJ2-7
D gene: TRBD2
CDR3 DNA: TGCAGTGCTGAAGGTGCGGGGGGGTACTACAATGAGCAGTACTTC
CDR3 protein: CSAEGAGGYYNEQYF

clone size: few
V gene: TRBV5-5
J gene: TRBJ1-2
D gene: TRBD1
CDR3 DNA: TGTGCCAGCAGCTGGGACAGATCTGGCTACACCTTC
CDR3 protein: CASSWDRSGYTF

clone size: few
V gene: TRBV20-1
J gene: TRBJ1-2
D gene: TRBD1
CDR3 DNA: TGCAGTGCTAGTCAACCTTCGGGGACAGGGGATAGTAACTATGGCTACACCTTC
CDR3 protein: CSASQPSGTGDSNYGYTF